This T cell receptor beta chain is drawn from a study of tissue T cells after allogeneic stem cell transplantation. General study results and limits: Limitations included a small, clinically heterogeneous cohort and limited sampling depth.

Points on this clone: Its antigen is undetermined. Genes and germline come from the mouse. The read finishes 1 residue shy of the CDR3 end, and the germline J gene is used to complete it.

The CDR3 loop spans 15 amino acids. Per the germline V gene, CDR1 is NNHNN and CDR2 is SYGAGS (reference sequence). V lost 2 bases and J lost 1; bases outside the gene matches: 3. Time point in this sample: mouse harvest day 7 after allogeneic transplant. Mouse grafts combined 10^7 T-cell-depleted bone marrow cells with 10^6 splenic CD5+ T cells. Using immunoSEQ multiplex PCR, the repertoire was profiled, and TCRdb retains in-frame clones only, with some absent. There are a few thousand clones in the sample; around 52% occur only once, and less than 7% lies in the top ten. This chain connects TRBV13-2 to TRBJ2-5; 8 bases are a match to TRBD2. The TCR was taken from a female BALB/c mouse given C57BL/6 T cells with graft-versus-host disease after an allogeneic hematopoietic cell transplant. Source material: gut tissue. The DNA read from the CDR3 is TGTGCCAGCGGTGAAAACTGGGGGCACCAAGACACCCAGTAC. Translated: CASGENWGHQDTQY. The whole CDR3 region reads CASGENWGHQDTQYF.